Listed below are T cell receptor beta chains from one sample, sequenced in a study of regulatory T cells in long-lasting Graves disease. TCRdb re-called the multiplex PCR reads through MiXCR, storing one row per CDR3 protein. The sample lists a few hundred thousand distinct CDR3 sequences, 20% to 25% occurring once. The source was peripheral blood mononuclear cells (PBMCs), collected when the disease was refractory, from a patient treated with antithyroid drugs. The receptors stem from a female donor with Graves disease. Both conserved end residues are part of each CDR3. Fields, in order: clone size, J gene, D gene, V gene, CDR3 DNA, CDR3 protein. A D gene is named only where the DNA matches it firmly. Clone size is given for some rows only: seen once, a few or many times, or a class if the clone is expanded.

>NA|TRBJ1-1|NA|TRBV7-2
TGTGCCACCAGGGTGGGGGAAACTGAAGCTTTCTTT
CATRVGETEAFF
>NA|TRBJ1-2|NA|TRBV24-1
TGTGCCACCAGTGATTCCCGGGGAGGCTATGGCTACACCTTC
CATSDSRGGYGYTF
>NA|TRBJ1-2|TRBD1|TRBV20-1
TGCAGTGCGGCTAAGGGACAGCTCGGCTATGGCTACACCTTC
CSAAKGQLGYGYTF
>NA|TRBJ1-2|TRBD1|TRBV20-1
TGCAGTGTAACCGGGACAGGGGACTATGGCTACACCTTC
CSVTGTGDYGYTF
>many|TRBJ1-1|NA|TRBV6-1
TGTGCCAGCAGCCGGTCCGGGGAGGACACTGAAGCTTTCTTT
CASSRSGEDTEAFF
>NA|TRBJ2-7|TRBD1|TRBV10-3
TGTGCCACAGACTCCGGGACAGGGCGACGCGAGCAGTACTTC
CATDSGTGRREQYF
>few|TRBJ1-2|NA|TRBV5-6
TGTGCCAGCAGCTTGATTGGGGACTATGGCTACACCTTC
CASSLIGDYGYTF
>many|TRBJ1-5|NA|TRBV28
TGTGCCAGCAGTTTCAGGCCCAATCAGCCCCAGCATTTT
CASSFRPNQPQHF
>few|TRBJ2-5|TRBD2|TRBV6-2/TRBV6-3
TGTGCCAGCAGGGGGACTAGAATACAAGAGACCCAGTACTTC
CASRGTRIQETQYF
>few|TRBJ2-7|NA|TRBV20-1
TGCAGTGCTAACAGGGATTCCTACGAGCAGTACTTC
CSANRDSYEQYF
>NA|TRBJ2-2|TRBD1|TRBV5-1
TGCGCCAGCAGCTTGCCCCGGGACAGCGCCACCGGGGAGCTGTTTTTT
CASSLPRDSATGELFF
>NA|TRBJ2-3|NA|TRBV6-2/TRBV6-3
TGTGCCAGCGTCGATAGAGGGGCAGATACGCAGTATTTT
CASVDRGADTQYF
>few|TRBJ1-2|TRBD1|TRBV6-5
TGTGCCAGCAGTTACTCCAAGGACAGGGTATTTGGCTACATCTTC
CASSYSKDRVFGYIF
>many|TRBJ1-1|NA|TRBV28
TGTGCCAGCAGTTTAGCAGGGCGGACGGACGCCCTGAACACTGAAGCTTTCTTT
CASSLAGRTDALNTEAFF
>few|TRBJ1-3|NA|TRBV11-2
TGTGCCAGCAGCTCCCGTCCGTCTGGAAACACCATATATTTT
CASSSRPSGNTIYF
>NA|TRBJ1-2|NA|TRBV6-1
TGTGCCAGCAGTCGCGGGCAGCCTAACTATGGCTACACCTTC
CASSRGQPNYGYTF
>NA|TRBJ2-2|NA|TRBV6-4
TGTGCCAGCAGTTACTTGGGACCAAAGAACACCGGGGAGCTGTTTTTT
CASSYLGPKNTGELFF
>few|TRBJ1-4|TRBD1|TRBV27
TGTGCCAGCAGACCATCTGACAGGGGTGGTGAAAAACTGTTTTTT
CASRPSDRGGEKLFF
>few|TRBJ2-4|NA|TRBV7-9
TGTGCCAGCAGCTTAGTAGGAAGATTAGCCAAAAACATTCAGTACTTC
CASSLVGRLAKNIQYF
>many|TRBJ2-7|TRBD2|TRBV20-1
TGCAGTGCTAGTGCTGGACTAGCTGGGGCAGGAACCTACGAGCAGTACTTC
CSASAGLAGAGTYEQYF
>many|TRBJ1-1|TRBD1|TRBV28
TGTGCCAGCAGATCTACAGGGGGCAGCGGGGTCACTGAAGCTTTCTTT
CASRSTGGSGVTEAFF
>many|TRBJ1-1|NA|TRBV7-6
TGTGCCAGCACCACTTCCGTTGGCACTGAAGCTTTCTTT
CASTTSVGTEAFF